This T cell receptor beta chain was identified in a study of blood T cell repertoires in COVID-19. Study at large: Specimens from acute and convalescent COVID-19 originated in the United States, Italy and Spain. The analysed material was cDNA or gDNA that came from T cells, B-cell-depleted T cells, or PBMCs.

As handled by the study authors: The authors estimated nucleated cell counts from reference gene primer amplification. This table comes from immunoSEQ multiplex PCR, and its TCRdb copy is limited to in-frame clones, with some not included. The D gene and trimming were derived from the DNA, and the V and J assignments and clone size from that table. In the table there are around 200,000 clones, roughly nine tenths of which are singletons. V was pared by 5 bases and J by 5 bases, with 5 bases of the junction left unmatched. Germline lookup yields CDR1 SGHTA and CDR2 FQGNSA. CDR3 size: 13 residues. This receptor was taken from a woman aged 18 to 35 who had recovered from COVID-19. Sequences were obtained from peripheral blood. V gene TRBV7-2 combines with J gene TRBJ2-5, with 7 bases aligning to TRBD2. In nucleotides, the CDR3 is TGTGCCAGCAGCATGCGGACTAGGGAGACCCAGTACTTC. Its translation: CASSMRTRETQYF.